This T cell receptor (beta chain) was documented in a study of cytotoxic CD8 clonotypes in ibrutinib-treated CLL. The wider study: The patient breakdown showed roughly 10 relapsed/refractory and approximately 15 treatment-naive cases, with approximately 18 IGHV unmutated. Overall study findings and caveats: Clonality increased at ibrutinib response, then returned toward baseline at progression.

Sequencing was designed to attain a depth spanning 1 in 200,000 to 1 in 1 million T cells. TCRdb's table, derived via immunoSEQ multiplex PCR, lists solely in-frame clones and lacks some. The repertoire holds approximately 320,000 clones, with approximately 67% as singletons. About this clone itself: Its specificity is unknown. This specimen includes other DNA sequences encoding the same CDR3.

The sequenced sample was PBMCs, obtained after 36 months of ibrutinib treatment. The receptor was derived from a human donor with chronic lymphocytic leukemia.

For the CDR3, the DNA is TGTGCCAGCAGCCCGACTAGCGGGGGGGAGACCCAGTACTTC. It specifies CASSPTSGGETQYF. The V gene is TRBV7-6, the J gene TRBJ2-5, with 13 bases identical to TRBD2. V shed 5 bases, J shed 5 bases, and the junction held 2 bases outside the gene matches. Looked up from germline, CDR1 is SGHVS and CDR2 is FNYEAQ. This CDR3 spans 14 amino acids. Filled out from reference TRBV7-6 and TRBJ2-5, the complete variable domain reads GAGVSQSPRYKVTKRGQDVALRCDPISGHVSLYWYRQALGQGPEFLTYFNYEAQQDKSGLPNDRFSAERPEGSISTLTIQRTEQRDSAMYRCASSPTSGGETQYFGPGTRLLVL.